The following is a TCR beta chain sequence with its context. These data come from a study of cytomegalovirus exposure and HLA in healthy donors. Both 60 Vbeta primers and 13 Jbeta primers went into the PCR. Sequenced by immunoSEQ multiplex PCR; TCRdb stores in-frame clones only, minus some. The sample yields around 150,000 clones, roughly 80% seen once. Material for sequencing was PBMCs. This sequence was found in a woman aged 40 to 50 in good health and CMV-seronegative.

This CDR3 is CASRATGGGEKLFF. The CDR3 DNA reads as TGTGCCAGCAGAGCCACAGGGGGCGGTGAAAAACTGTTTTTT. This rearrangement joins TRBV28 to TRBJ1-4, with 9 positions matching TRBD1. The CDR3 is 14 amino acids. J lost 7 bases, V lost 6 bases, and 6 bases had no gene match. Per the germline V gene, CDR1 is MDHEN and CDR2 is SYDVKM.